A selection of T cell receptor beta chains follows, all from one sample in a study of cytomegalovirus exposure and HLA in healthy donors. The data were produced by immunoSEQ multiplex PCR, yet TCRdb's version contains in-frame clones alone and is incomplete. Of fewer than 100,000 clones listed, almost 80% were seen once; the top ten hold approximately 6.5%. Material for sequencing was PBMCs. The receptors originated from a female donor in good health and CMV-seronegative. The conserved cysteine and the conserved F or W are not part of the CDR3 here. A D gene is named only where the DNA matches it firmly.

CDR3: SVESAGGANYGYT; V: TRBV29-1; D: NA
CDR3: ASSLLFSGQGDLRYNEQF; V: TRBV11-3; D: NA
CDR3: ASSLNRGRTDTQY; V: TRBV14; D: TRBD1
CDR3: ASSGRQGVNTEAF; V: TRBV6-5; D: TRBD1
CDR3: ASSTPGQRYEQY; V: TRBV28; D: TRBD1
CDR3: ASSFFWGGGETQY; V: TRBV7-9; D: NA
CDR3: ASARGGGTEAF; V: TRBV7-9; D: NA
CDR3: ASSEERGHYNEQF; V: TRBV25-1; D: TRBD1
CDR3: ASRPSRDSLPGEQF; V: TRBV7-2; D: NA
CDR3: ASSEEASGPVEQY; V: TRBV6-1; D: TRBD2
CDR3: ASKDDGGSSREQY; V: TRBV6-1; D: NA
CDR3: ASRLEGEQF; V: TRBV27; D: NA
CDR3: ASSQKRGGLTEAF; V: TRBV4-3; D: NA
CDR3: ATSRVGGVFGGNEQF; V: TRBV15; D: NA
CDR3: ASRSGGMNTEAF; V: TRBV7-9; D: TRBD1
CDR3: ASSPGGLRTGELF; V: TRBV9; D: NA
CDR3: ASSQDSYGYT; V: TRBV4-1; D: NA
CDR3: ASSLSEFGQGAEEQY; V: TRBV28; D: TRBD1
CDR3: ASSLVVSGVPYEQY; V: TRBV5-1; D: TRBD2
CDR3: ASSEGLAGVALGNEQY; V: TRBV10-2; D: TRBD2
CDR3: ASSIEGLAF; V: TRBV19; D: TRBD2
CDR3: ASSSASGMAGELF; V: TRBV5-4; D: TRBD2
CDR3: ASSLGGSGGLLGETQY; V: TRBV11-2; D: NA
CDR3: ASSFRGGITDTQY; V: TRBV5-1; D: NA
CDR3: ASSPSLAGGPYTQY; V: TRBV4-2; D: TRBD2
CDR3: ASSFTGSSGNTIY; V: TRBV7-9; D: NA
CDR3: ASSQDGGTGANVLT; V: TRBV4-3; D: NA
CDR3: ASISPGGYGYT; V: TRBV10-1; D: TRBD1